This TCR beta chain was found in a study of response to subunit inactivated influenza vaccine. Study-level points and caveats: Few new T cells, the authors suggested, are recruited by each seasonal influenza vaccination.

Concerning this clonotype itself: Its antigen is still unknown. Because the CDR3's place on the DNA is in doubt, the DNA is left out and the CDR3 is given as listed by TCRdb.

Germline CDR1 SGHDN, CDR2 FVKESK. 15 amino acids form the CDR3, both terminal residues included. MiXCR, run by TCRdb on the RT-PCR reads, gives a single entry per CDR3 protein. The sample has about 160,000 distinct CDR3 sequences; 9.5% to 13% are singletons. The material sequenced was non-naive T cells sorted from PBMCs, taken 40 to 50 days after vaccination. V is TRBV14 and J is TRBJ2-7; the DNA was not compared with TRBD1, the D call given in the table. This TCR was recovered from a man aged 50 or older who received an inactivated influenza vaccine. CDR3 sequence reads: CASSPVGRGSYERYF.